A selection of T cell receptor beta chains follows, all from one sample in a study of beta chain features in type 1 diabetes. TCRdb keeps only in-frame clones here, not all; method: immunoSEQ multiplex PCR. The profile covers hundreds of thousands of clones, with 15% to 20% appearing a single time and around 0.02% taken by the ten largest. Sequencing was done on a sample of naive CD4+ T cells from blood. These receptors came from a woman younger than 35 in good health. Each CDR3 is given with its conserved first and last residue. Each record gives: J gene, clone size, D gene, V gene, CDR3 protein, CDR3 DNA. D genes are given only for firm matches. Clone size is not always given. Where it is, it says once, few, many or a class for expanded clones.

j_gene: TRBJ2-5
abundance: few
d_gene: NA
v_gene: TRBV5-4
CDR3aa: CASSLRVRAGKETQYF
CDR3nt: TGTGCCAGCAGCTTAAGAGTTCGTGCGGGAAAAGAGACCCAGTACTTC

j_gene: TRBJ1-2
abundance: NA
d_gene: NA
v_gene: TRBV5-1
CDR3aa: CASSKGTNYGYTF
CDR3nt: TGCGCCAGCAGCAAGGGGACCAACTATGGCTACACCTTC

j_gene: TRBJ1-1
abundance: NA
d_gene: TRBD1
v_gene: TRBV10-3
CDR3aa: CAISVDRGQAFF
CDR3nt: TGTGCCATCAGTGTAGACAGGGGACAAGCTTTCTTT

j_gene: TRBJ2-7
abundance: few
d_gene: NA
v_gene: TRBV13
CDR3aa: CASRSRQAISSYEQYF
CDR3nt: TGTGCCAGCAGGTCCCGACAGGCGATAAGCTCCTACGAGCAGTACTTC

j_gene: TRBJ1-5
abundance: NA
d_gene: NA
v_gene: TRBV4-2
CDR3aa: CASSQGRILRDNQPQHF
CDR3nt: TGTGCCAGCAGCCAAGGGCGAATACTCAGGGACAATCAGCCCCAGCATTTT

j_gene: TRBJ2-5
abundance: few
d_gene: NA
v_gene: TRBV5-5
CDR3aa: CASSLAGRETQYF
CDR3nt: TGTGCCAGCAGCTTGGCAGGGAGAGAGACCCAGTACTTC

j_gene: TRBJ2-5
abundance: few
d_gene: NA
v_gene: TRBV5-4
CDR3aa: CASHDRQETQYF
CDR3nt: TGTGCCAGCCATGATCGGCAAGAGACCCAGTACTTC

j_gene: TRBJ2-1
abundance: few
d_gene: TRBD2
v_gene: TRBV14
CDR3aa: CASSWDWEGEQFF
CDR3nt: TGTGCCAGCAGCTGGGACTGGGAGGGTGAGCAGTTCTTC

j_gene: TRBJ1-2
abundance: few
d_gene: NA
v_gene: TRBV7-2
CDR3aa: CASSAHSSSNYGYTF
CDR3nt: TGTGCCAGCAGCGCGCACTCCTCCTCAAACTATGGCTACACCTTC

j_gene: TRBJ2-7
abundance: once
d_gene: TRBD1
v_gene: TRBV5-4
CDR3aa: CASSWGQGAFSYEQYF
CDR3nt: TGTGCCAGCAGCTGGGGACAGGGGGCCTTCTCCTACGAGCAGTACTTC

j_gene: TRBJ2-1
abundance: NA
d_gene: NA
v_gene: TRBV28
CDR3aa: CASSFGGSTMSGLF
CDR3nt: TGTGCCAGCAGTTTTGGGGGGTCTACAATGAGCGGACTCTTC

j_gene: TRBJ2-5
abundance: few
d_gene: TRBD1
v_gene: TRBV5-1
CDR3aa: CASSVPRTGPQETQYF
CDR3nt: TGCGCCAGCAGCGTGCCCCGGACAGGACCTCAAGAGACCCAGTACTTC

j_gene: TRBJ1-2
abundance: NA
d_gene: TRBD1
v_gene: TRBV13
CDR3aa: CASSSKQGTRANYGYTF
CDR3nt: TGTGCCAGCAGCTCCAAACAGGGGACGAGGGCTAACTATGGCTACACCTTC

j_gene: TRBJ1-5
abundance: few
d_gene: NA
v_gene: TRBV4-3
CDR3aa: CASSQELSQPQHF
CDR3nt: TGCGCCAGCAGCCAAGAGCTCAGTCAGCCCCAGCATTTT

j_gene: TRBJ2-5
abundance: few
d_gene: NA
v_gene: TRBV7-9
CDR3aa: CASHRNQETQYF
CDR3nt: TGTGCCAGCCATCGCAACCAAGAGACCCAGTACTTC

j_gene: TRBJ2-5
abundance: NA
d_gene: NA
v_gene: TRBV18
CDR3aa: CASSPGGETQYF
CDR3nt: TGTGCCAGCTCACCAGGAGGGGAGACCCAGTACTTC

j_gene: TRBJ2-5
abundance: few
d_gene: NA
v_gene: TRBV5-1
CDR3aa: CASTRQETQYF
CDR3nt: TGCGCCAGCACCCGTCAAGAGACCCAGTACTTC

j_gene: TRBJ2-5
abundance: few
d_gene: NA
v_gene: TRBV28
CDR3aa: CASKAEETQYF
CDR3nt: TGTGCCAGCAAAGCGGAAGAGACCCAGTACTTC

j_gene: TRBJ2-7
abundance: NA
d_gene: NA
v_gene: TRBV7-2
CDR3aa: CASSLRYEQYF
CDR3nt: TGTGCCAGCAGCTTACGCTACGAGCAGTACTTC

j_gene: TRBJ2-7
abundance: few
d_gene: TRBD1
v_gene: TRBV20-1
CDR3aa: CSAEGQDEQYF
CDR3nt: TGCAGTGCTGAAGGACAGGACGAGCAGTACTTC

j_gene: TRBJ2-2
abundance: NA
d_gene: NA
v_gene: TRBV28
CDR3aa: CASSLSGRPGELFF
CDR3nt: TGTGCCAGCAGTTTATCGGGTCGTCCCGGGGAGCTGTTTTTT

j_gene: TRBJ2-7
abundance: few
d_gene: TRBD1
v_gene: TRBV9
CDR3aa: CASSSGGWSYEQYF
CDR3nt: TGTGCCAGCAGCTCAGGGGGCTGGTCCTACGAGCAGTACTTC

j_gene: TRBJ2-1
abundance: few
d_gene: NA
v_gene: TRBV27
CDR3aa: CASRGNYNEQFF
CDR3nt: TGTGCCAGCAGGGGCAACTACAATGAGCAGTTCTTC

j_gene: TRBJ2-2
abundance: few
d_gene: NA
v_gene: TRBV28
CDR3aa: CASSRLGAAGELFF
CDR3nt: TGTGCCAGCAGTCGTTTGGGGGCCGCCGGGGAGCTGTTTTTT

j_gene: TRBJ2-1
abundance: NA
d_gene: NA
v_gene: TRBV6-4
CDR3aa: CASSEDGLGRNEQFF
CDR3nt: TGTGCCAGCAGTGAAGACGGGCTAGGTCGGAATGAGCAGTTCTTC

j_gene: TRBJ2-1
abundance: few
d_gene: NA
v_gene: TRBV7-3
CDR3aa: CASSLWGSGYNEQFF
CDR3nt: TGTGCCAGCAGCTTATGGGGGAGCGGCTACAATGAGCAGTTCTTC

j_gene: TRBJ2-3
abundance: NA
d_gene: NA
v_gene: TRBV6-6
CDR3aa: CASSWAAFSTDTQYF
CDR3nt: TGTGCCAGCAGTTGGGCAGCATTCTCCACAGATACGCAGTATTTT

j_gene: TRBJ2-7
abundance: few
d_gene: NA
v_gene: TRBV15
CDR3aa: CATSRDYAYEQYF
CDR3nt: TGTGCCACCAGCAGAGATTACGCCTACGAGCAGTACTTC

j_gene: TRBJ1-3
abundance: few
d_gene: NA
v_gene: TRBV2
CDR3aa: CASSLEVSGNTIYF
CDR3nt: TGTGCCAGCAGCTTAGAAGTCTCTGGAAACACCATATATTTT

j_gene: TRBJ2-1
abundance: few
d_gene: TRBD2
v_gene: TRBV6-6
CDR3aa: CASNRGTRQFF
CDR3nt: TGTGCCAGCAATCGAGGGACTAGACAGTTCTTC

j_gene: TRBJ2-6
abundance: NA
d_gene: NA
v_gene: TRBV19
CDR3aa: CASSPGSGYNVLTF
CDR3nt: TGTGCCAGTAGTCCAGGGTCTGGGTACAACGTCCTGACTTTC

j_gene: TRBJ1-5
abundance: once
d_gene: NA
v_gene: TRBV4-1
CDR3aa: CASSQTGTVNQPQHF
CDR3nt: TGCGCCAGCAGCCAAACCGGGACCGTTAATCAGCCCCAGCATTTT

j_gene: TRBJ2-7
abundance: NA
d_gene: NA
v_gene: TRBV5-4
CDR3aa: CASSQGTSYEQYF
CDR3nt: TGTGCCAGCAGCCAAGGGACATCGTACGAGCAGTACTTC